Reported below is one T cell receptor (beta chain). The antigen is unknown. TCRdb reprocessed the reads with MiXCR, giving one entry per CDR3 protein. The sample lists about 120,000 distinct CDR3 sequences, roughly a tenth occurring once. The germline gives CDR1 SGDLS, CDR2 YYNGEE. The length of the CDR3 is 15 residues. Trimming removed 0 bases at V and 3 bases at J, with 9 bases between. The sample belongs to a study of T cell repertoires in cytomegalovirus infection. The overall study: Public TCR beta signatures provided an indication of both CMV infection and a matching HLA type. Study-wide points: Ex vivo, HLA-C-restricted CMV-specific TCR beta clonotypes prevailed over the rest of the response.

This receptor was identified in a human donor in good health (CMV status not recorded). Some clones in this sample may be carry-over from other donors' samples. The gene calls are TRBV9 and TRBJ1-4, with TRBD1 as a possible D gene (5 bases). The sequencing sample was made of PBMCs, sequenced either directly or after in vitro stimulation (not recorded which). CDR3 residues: CASSVEGRPNEKLFF. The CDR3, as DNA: TGTGCCAGCAGCGTAGAGGGGAGACCTAATGAAAAACTGTTTTTT.